One and the same sample provided the 26 T cell receptor beta chains below, sequenced in a study of blood T cell repertoires in COVID-19. The table came from immunoSEQ multiplex PCR; TCRdb's copy has only in-frame clones and leaves some out. The table shows about 160,000 clones, with roughly 90% occurring only once. The sample comprised peripheral blood. The receptors were sampled from a middle-aged man with acute or convalescent COVID-19.

The chain carries TRBV11-2 and TRBJ2-2, with TRBD2 matching 11 bases. The germline V gene encodes CDR1 SGHAT and CDR2 FQNNGV. The length of the CDR3 is 15 residues. Trimming cost V 2 bases and J 7 bases; bases outside gene matches: 3. CDR3 loop: CASSLLAGGHGELFF. As DNA, the CDR3 is TGTGCCAGCAGCTTATTAGCGGGAGGGCACGGGGAGCTGTTTTTT.

This sequence joins TRBV4-1 and TRBJ2-1; 8 nucleotides align to TRBD2. This CDR3 has 17 residues. CDR1 and CDR2 from the germline V gene are MGHRA and YSYEKL. After removal of 0 bases from V and 7 bases from J, the junction contained 11 bases not matched to a gene. The CDR3 DNA is TGCGCCAGCAGCCAAGATCCCCCCCGACTAGCGACGAATGAGCAGTTCTTC. Amino acid sequence: CASSQDPPRLATNEQFF.

This clone was counted a few times. The rearrangement joins TRBV7-8 to TRBJ2-7, with 9 bases matching TRBD2. V lost 1 base, J lost 3 bases, and 7 bases stayed unmatched. CDR3 size: 16 residues. Germline CDR1 reads SGHVS; CDR2 reads FQNEAQ. The chain's CDR3 is CASSLESGGSYYEQYV. The DNA for the CDR3 is TGTGCCAGCAGCTTAGAGAGCGGGGGGAGCTACTACGAGCAGTACGTC.

The genes are TRBV10-3 and TRBJ1-6, with 9 positions matching TRBD1. The junction had 8 bases not matched to a gene; V was cut back by 6 bases and J by 8 bases. Germline-derived CDR1 and CDR2 are ENHRY and SYGVKD. This CDR3 has 15 residues. The CDR3, as DNA: TGTGCCATCAGCGAGGACAGGGGACGAGATTCACCCCTCCACTTT. Protein product: CAISEDRGRDSPLHF.

This chain links TRBV21-1 with TRBJ2-7; the table gives TRBD2 as D, unverified against the DNA. TRBV21-1 counts as a pseudogene. The length of the CDR3 is 17 residues. The CDR3 sequence: CASSKPHGLAGGYEQYF. In DNA form, the CDR3 reads TGTGCCAGCAGCAAACCCCACGGACTAGCGGGAGGGTACGAGCAGTACTTC.

This sequence joins TRBV7-2 and TRBJ2-7, with 8 positions matching TRBD2. This CDR3 has 16 amino acids. Germline CDR1 and CDR2: SGHTA and FQGNSA. With V trimmed by 0 bases and J by 4 bases, 8 bases remained unmatched. CDR3 coding DNA: TGTGCCAGCAGCTTAGCGGTGGCTAGCGGGTCGTACGAGCAGTACTTC. Residues: CASSLAVASGSYEQYF.

CDR3 sequence (DNA): TGTGCCATCAGTGAGTCCTCGACACACACAGATACGCAGTATTTT. It translates to CAISESSTHTDTQYF. This sequence joins TRBV10-3 and TRBJ2-3; D is undetermined. The CDR3 extends over 15 amino acids. Looked up from germline, CDR1 is ENHRY and CDR2 is SYGVKD. V was shortened by 0 bases and J by 2 bases, with 9 bases between the two germline ends.

The CDR3 nucleotides read TGTGCCAGCAGCAGGACCGGGACAGGGGCGTTTAGCAATCAGCCCCAGCATTTT. This translates into CASSRTGTGAFSNQPQHF. The chain combines TRBV28 with TRBJ1-5; TRBD1 matches 10 bases. This CDR3 has 18 residues. The germline V gene encodes CDR1 MDHEN and CDR2 SYDVKM. V shed 6 bases, J shed 0 bases, and the junction held 11 bases outside the gene matches.

The chain links TRBV19 to TRBJ1-5; tentatively, D is TRBD1 (5 bases). There are 16 residues in the CDR3. In germline, CDR1 is LNHDA, CDR2 SQIVND (reference sequence). Trimming removed 7 bases at V and 1 base at J, with 17 bases between. CDR3 sequence: CASTDAGIQSNQPQHF. CDR3 DNA sequence: TGTGCCAGTACTGACGCAGGGATACAGAGCAATCAGCCCCAGCATTTT.

Concerning this clone itself: The same CDR3 is also encoded by other DNA sequences in this sample. The CDR3 bases are TGTGCCAGTAGTATAACAGGAGGGTATGGCTACACCTTC. It encodes CASSITGGYGYTF. This chain uses TRBV19 with TRBJ1-2; possible D gene TRBD1, 5 bases. Per the germline V gene, CDR1 is LNHDA and CDR2 is SQIVND (reference sequence). V was trimmed by 2 bases and J by 5 bases, leaving 9 bases between them. This CDR3 has 13 amino acids.

This chain connects TRBV28 to TRBJ1-4; D unclear. CDR1 and CDR2 from the germline V gene are MDHEN and SYDVKM. Trimming took off 10 bases at V and 0 bases at J, with 15 bases between the two ends. The CDR3 is 15 amino acids. CDR3 DNA sequence: TGTGCCACCCTATGGCGGTTGGCAACTAATGAAAAACTGTTTTTT. It encodes CATLWRLATNEKLFF.

V and J are TRBV2 and TRBJ1-2, with 7 bases matching TRBD1. Trimming took 4 bases from V and 2 from J; bases not matched to a gene: 10. Looked up from germline, CDR1 is SNHLY and CDR2 is FYNNEI. This CDR3 has 16 amino acids. This CDR3 reads CASSGDRGTGNYGYTF. CDR3 nucleotide sequence: TGTGCCAGCAGTGGGGACAGAGGAACAGGGAACTATGGCTACACCTTC.

This clone was found once. CDR3 nucleotide sequence: TGTGCCAGCAGCTTGGTTAGGGAGAGCGAAGCTGAAGCTTTCTTT. It is translated as CASSLVRESEAEAFF. The chain carries TRBV5-8 and TRBJ1-1; D call uncertain. Trimming pared 0 bases from V and 6 bases from J, leaving 15 bases between. The CDR3 runs to 15 residues. Looked up from germline, CDR1 is SGHTS and CDR2 is YDEGEE. The variable domain in full, completed from reference TRBV5-8 and TRBJ1-1, reads EAGVTQSPTHLIKTRGQQATLRCSPISGHTSVYWYQQALGLGLQFLLWYDEGEERNRGNFPPRFSGRQFPNYSSELNVNALELEDSALYLCASSLVRESEAEAFFGQGTRLTVV.

V gene TRBV7-9 combines with J gene TRBJ1-4; TRBD1 agrees at 8 bases. The CDR3 runs 14 residues. The V gene's germline CDR1 is SEHNR and CDR2 FQNEAQ (reference sequence). V lost 5 bases and J lost 9; bases outside the gene matches: 8. CDR3 in amino acids: CASSRAGGRKKLFF. In DNA form, the CDR3 reads TGTGCCAGCAGCCGGGCAGGGGGCAGGAAAAAACTGTTTTTT.

The V gene is TRBV29-1, the J gene TRBJ1-2; 7 nucleotides agree with TRBD1. Germline-derived CDR1 and CDR2 are SQVTM and ANQGSEA. With V trimmed by 6 bases and J by 4 bases, 8 bases remained unmatched. This CDR3 contains 13 residues. In nucleotides, the CDR3 is TGCAGCGTGCGCCGGGACAGCGTCTATGGCTACACCTTC. It encodes CSVRRDSVYGYTF.

The CDR3 spells CASSGGLAATDTQYF. CDR3 sequence (DNA): TGTGCCAGCAGCGGAGGACTAGCGGCCACAGATACGCAGTATTTT. This chain links TRBV9 with TRBJ2-3; 10 positions match TRBD2. With 3 bases clipped from V and 2 bases from J, the junction kept 3 bases outside the gene matches. Germline CDR1 and CDR2: SGDLS and YYNGEE. This CDR3 is built from 15 residues.

A single count supports this clone. CDR3 DNA: TGTGCCAGCAGAGGGGAGGTGGGACAGGGACCCTACGAGCAGTACTTC. Translating gives CASRGEVGQGPYEQYF. The chain combines TRBV7-9 with TRBJ2-7, with 9 bases fitting TRBD1. Trimming took 6 bases from V and 2 from J; bases not matched to a gene: 11. Germline assignment: CDR1 SEHNR and CDR2 FQNEAQ (reference sequence). The length of the CDR3 is 16 residues.

This chain uses TRBV19 with TRBJ1-5; D is unresolved. The CDR3 consists of 13 residues. Trimming stripped 4 bases from V and 5 bases from J, with 9 bases between. Germline lookup yields CDR1 LNHDA and CDR2 SQIVND (reference sequence). CDR3 bases: TGTGCCAGTAGTAGCCGCGTTGATCAGCCCCAGCATTTT. Translation: CASSSRVDQPQHF.

This chain uses TRBV6-1 with TRBJ1-1; 11 positions agree with TRBD1. Germline CDR1 reads MNHNS; CDR2 reads SASEGT. Trimming at V came to 4 bases and at J to 4 bases, leaving 11 bases not matched to a gene. The CDR3 has 17 amino acids. CDR3 amino acids: CASSAHWRTGGITEAFF. The DNA of the CDR3 is TGTGCCAGCAGTGCCCATTGGCGGACAGGGGGCATCACTGAAGCTTTCTTT.

V is TRBV27 and J is TRBJ1-1, with 9 bases aligning to TRBD1. In germline, CDR1 is MNHEY, CDR2 SMNVEV (reference sequence). CDR3 length: 15 residues. The V gene end was trimmed by 6 bases and the J gene end by 1 base; junction bases not matched to a gene: 6. This chain's CDR3 is CASSGQGRSNTEAFF. The DNA for the CDR3 is TGTGCCAGCAGCGGACAGGGGCGATCGAACACTGAAGCTTTCTTT.

The gene calls are TRBV6-2 or TRBV6-3 and TRBJ1-1; no clear D. CDR1 and CDR2 (germline): MNHEY, SVGEGT. V shed 6 bases and J shed 1 base, with 12 bases lying between them. The CDR3 sequence is 14 residues long. CDR3 sequence reads: CASSPWRRNTEAFF. In nucleotides, the CDR3 is TGTGCCAGCAGCCCTTGGAGGAGGAACACTGAAGCTTTCTTT.

DNA of the CDR3: TGTGCCAGCAGCCAAGATTTCAGTTCCTATAATTCACCCCTCCACTTT. This translates into CASSQDFSSYNSPLHF. The J gene is TRBJ1-6, the V gene TRBV4-2; D not certain. The CDR3 is made up of 16 amino acids. Germline CDR1 reads LGHNA; CDR2 reads YNFKEQ. The V end was cut by 0 bases, the J end by 1 base, with 7 bases between.

The V gene is TRBV7-3, the J gene TRBJ2-7; a weak D match, TRBD2 (6 bases). The V end was cut by 3 bases, the J end by 5 bases, with 11 bases between. This CDR3 is 13 amino acids long. CDR1 and CDR2 from the germline V gene are SGHTA and FQGTGA. CDR3 DNA: TGTGCCAGCAGCTTGAGGTGGGGGGACGAGCAGTACTTC. Its translation: CASSLRWGDEQYF.

The chain is built from TRBV5-4 and TRBJ2-1, with D possibly TRBD1 on 9 matching bases. CDR1 is SGHNT and CDR2 is YYREEE in the germline V gene (reference sequence). Trimming removed 4 bases from V and 0 bases from J, with 14 bases in between. This CDR3 spans 16 amino acids. This chain's CDR3 is CASSRGGQGSYNEQFF. The CDR3 region has the DNA TGTGCCAGCAGCCGGGGGGGACAGGGCTCCTACAATGAGCAGTTCTTC.

The gene calls are TRBV9 and TRBJ1-2; 10 bases map to TRBD1. The CDR3 covers 15 residues. From germline, CDR1 is SGDLS and CDR2 YYNGEE. Trimming took 5 bases from V and 1 from J; bases not matched to a gene: 5. This CDR3 is CASRLRDRGNYGYTF. CDR3 DNA sequence: TGTGCCAGCAGACTCCGGGACAGGGGTAACTATGGCTACACCTTC.

The chain carries TRBV28 and TRBJ2-7; a weak D match, TRBD2 (5 bases). Germline V gives CDR1 MDHEN, CDR2 SYDVKM. The CDR3 runs 15 residues. V lost 5 bases to trimming and J lost 1 base, with 15 bases between them. DNA of the CDR3: TGTGCCAGCAGTCCCGGAGGCACATCGTCCTACGAGCAGTACTTC. Its translation: CASSPGGTSSYEQYF.